One sample yielded the 29 T cell receptor beta chains listed below, sequenced in a study of T cells after yellow fever vaccination. TCRdb used MiXCR to reprocess the 5' RACE reads, holding one entry per CDR3 protein. Of around 360,000 distinct CDR3 sequences listed, more than 9% are singletons. The starting material was PBMCs, obtained on the day of the first yellow fever vaccination. Source of these receptors: a man aged 18 to 35 who received the YFV17D yellow fever vaccine.

This clonotype was found a few times. The J gene is TRBJ1-1, the V gene TRBV27; D is undetermined. The length of the CDR3 is 14 residues. Germline V gene data show CDR1 as MNHEY and CDR2 as SMNVEV (reference sequence). V was pared by 1 base and J by 1 base, with 7 bases between. CDR3 DNA: TGTGCCAGCAGTTTATTATCGGGGAACACTGAAGCTTTCTTT. It yields the protein CASSLLSGNTEAFF.

This clonotype appeared a few times. The chain links TRBV6-1 to TRBJ2-3; 9 bases align to TRBD1. With 5 bases clipped from V and 6 bases from J, the junction kept 6 bases outside the gene matches. This CDR3 comprises 14 residues. CDR1 is MNHNS, CDR2 SASEGT, per germline. The CDR3 spells CASSRTGGVDTQYF. The CDR3 bases are TGTGCCAGCAGTCGCACAGGGGGCGTCGATACGCAGTATTTT.

The chain joins TRBV4-3 to TRBJ2-1; D is perhaps TRBD1 (6 bases). Trimming shortened V by 4 bases and J by 8 bases, and 12 bases separated the two germline ends. Germline V gene sequence: CDR1 LGHNA, CDR2 YSLEER. The CDR3 has 13 residues. The CDR3 bases are TGCGCCAGCAGCCGAGAACAGGGCGATGAGCAGTTCTTC. Translation gives CASSREQGDEQFF.

The chain combines TRBV6-1 with TRBJ2-7; 8 nucleotides line up with TRBD2. V trimming: 7 bases; J trimming: 1 base; junction bases outside the gene matches: 9. CDR3 size: 15 residues. The germline gives CDR1 MNHNS, CDR2 SASEGT. CDR3 region: CASIPPGLGSYEQYV. CDR3 in DNA: TGTGCCAGCATCCCGCCGGGACTAGGATCCTACGAGCAGTACGTC.

This clonotype was seen more than once but under ten times. The J gene is TRBJ1-6, the V gene TRBV5-1; maybe TRBD1 (5 bases). Trimming pared 0 bases from V and 6 bases from J, leaving 10 bases between. CDR1 is SGHRS and CDR2 is YFSETQ in the germline V gene. The CDR3 length is 15 residues. The DNA for the CDR3 is TGCGCCAGCAGCTTGGAGGGGATGGGTAATTCACCCCTCCACTTT. Encoded protein: CASSLEGMGNSPLHF. The whole variable domain, filled in from reference TRBV5-1 and TRBJ1-6, reads KAGVTQTPRYLIKTRGQQVTLSCSPISGHRSVSWYQQTPGQGLQFLFEYFSETQRNKGNFPGRFSGRQFSNSRSEMNVSTLELGDSALYLCASSLEGMGNSPLHFGNGTRLTVT.

A few counts support this clonotype. The chain combines TRBV6-5 with TRBJ2-1, with 9 bases lining up with TRBD1. V lost 0 bases and J lost 8; bases outside the gene matches: 8. Germline V gives CDR1 MNHEY, CDR2 SVGAGI. The CDR3 spans 16 residues. The CDR3 spells CASSYSGQGRLDEQFF. The CDR3 region has the DNA TGTGCCAGCAGTTACTCGGGACAGGGCCGACTGGATGAGCAGTTCTTC.

V usage is TRBV10-3 and J usage is TRBJ2-3; D may be TRBD1 or TRBD2 (5 bases each). V was pared by 6 bases and J by 3 bases, with 19 bases between. There are 16 residues in the CDR3. Per germline, CDR1 ENHRY and CDR2 SYGVKD. CDR3 coding DNA: TGTGCCATCAGAGTACCGGGACCCCCCGTGACAGATACGCAGTATTTT. It translates to CAIRVPGPPVTDTQYF.

This chain uses TRBV12-3 or TRBV12-4 with TRBJ2-5; D may be TRBD2 (6 bases). This CDR3 region has 11 residues. The V gene lost 8 bases and the J gene lost 7 bases, with 11 bases spanning the gap. CDR3 loop: CASGGFATQYF. The CDR3 bases are TGTGCCAGCGGGGGGTTCGCGACCCAGTACTTC.

This clonotype was seen a few times. The chain links TRBV6-2 or TRBV6-3 to TRBJ2-3; D unresolved. V shed 7 bases and J shed 6 bases, with 23 bases lying between them. Germline CDR1 is MNHEY and CDR2 is SVGEGT. The CDR3 contains 16 residues. In nucleotides, the CDR3 is TGTGCCAGCACCGACAAGTATCAGGATGCAAGGGATACGCAGTATTTT. Its translation: CASTDKYQDARDTQYF.

The V gene is TRBV6-5, the J gene TRBJ2-2; D could derive from TRBD1 or TRBD2 (6 bases each). The germline V and J ends were trimmed by 2 bases and 6 bases, with 10 bases remaining between them. The CDR3 runs to 14 residues. Germline V gene sequence: CDR1 MNHEY, CDR2 SVGAGI. DNA of the CDR3: TGTGCCAGCAGTTACCCAGGGGAGGCCGGGGAGCTGTTTTTT. As protein: CASSYPGEAGELFF.

This clonotype has more than one count but fewer than ten. The chain recombines TRBV10-3 with TRBJ2-7, with TRBD2 as a possible D gene (6 bases). V was clipped by 7 bases and J by 3 bases, with 13 bases between them. The CDR3 has 13 residues. Germline V gene sequence: CDR1 ENHRY, CDR2 SYGVKD. CDR3 region: CAIKPTGDYEQYV. The CDR3 DNA reads as TGTGCCATCAAACCGACGGGGGACTACGAGCAGTACGTC.

The chain couples TRBV4-2 to TRBJ2-3, with a possible D match to TRBD1 (7 bases). CDR1 and CDR2 from the germline V gene are LGHNA and YNFKEQ. The CDR3 runs 17 residues. Trimming took off 4 bases at V and 2 bases at J, with 19 bases between the two ends. The CDR3 protein is CASSPGGTGVLTDTQYF. The CDR3 nucleotides read TGTGCCAGCAGCCCCGGGGGTACAGGGGTCCTCACAGATACGCAGTATTTT.

This clonotype was observed a handful of times. The rearrangement joins TRBV11-2 to TRBJ2-1, with 10 nucleotides matching TRBD2. This CDR3 spans 17 amino acids. Germline lookup yields CDR1 SGHAT and CDR2 FQNNGV. Trimming took 1 base from V and 4 from J; bases not matched to a gene: 7. This chain's CDR3 is CASSLGGAGGSYNEQFF. Written as DNA, the CDR3 is TGTGCCAGCAGCTTAGGAGGAGCGGGGGGGTCTTACAATGAGCAGTTCTTC.

This clonotype was counted only a few times. This chain joins TRBV7-7 and TRBJ2-3, with D possibly matching TRBD2 (6 bases). Germline CDR1 reads SSHAT; CDR2 reads FNYEAQ (reference sequence). The CDR3 extends over 14 amino acids. V dropped 11 bases and J dropped 1 base, with 16 bases sitting between them. This chain's CDR3 is CAVGTGLGTDTQYF. The CDR3 nucleotides read TGTGCCGTCGGAACGGGACTGGGCACAGATACGCAGTATTTT.

The V and J genes are TRBV20-1 and TRBJ2-1; perhaps D is TRBD1 or TRBD2 (5 bases each). The CDR3 sequence is 14 residues long. Germline loops: CDR1 DFQATT, CDR2 SNEGSKA (reference sequence). V was shortened by 5 bases and J by 8 bases, with 19 bases between the two germline ends. The CDR3 nucleotides read TGCAGTGCTCCCCCGGGGCCGACTCGGGATGAGCAGTTCTTC. It codes for CSAPPGPTRDEQFF.

The table lists this clonotype with a few counts. The rearrangement links TRBV10-3 to TRBJ1-5, with 7 bases matching TRBD1. Germline V lookup: CDR1 ENHRY, CDR2 SYGVKD. The CDR3 totals 15 residues. V was clipped by 3 bases and J by 4 bases; unmatched bases: 6. CDR3 nucleotide sequence: TGTGCCATCAGTGAACGGACAGGCTTAAATCAGCCCCAGCATTTT. Protein product: CAISERTGLNQPQHF.

This clonotype occurred a few times. The chain joins TRBV7-3 to TRBJ2-2, with 7 positions matching TRBD1. CDR3 size: 14 residues. The V segment lost 5 bases and the J segment 5 bases; nucleotides outside the gene matches: 5. Germline V gene sequence: CDR1 SGHTA, CDR2 FQGTGA. CDR3 residues: CASSRGQSTGELFF. The CDR3 DNA follows: TGTGCCAGCAGCCGGGGACAGTCAACCGGGGAGCTGTTTTTT. The full variable domain, completed using reference TRBV7-3 and TRBJ2-2, is GAGVSQTPSNKVTEKGKYVELRCDPISGHTALYWYRQSLGQGPEFLIYFQGTGAADDSGLPNDRFFAVRPEGSVSTLKIQRTERGDSAVYLCASSRGQSTGELFFGEGSRLTVL.

The chain uses TRBV12-3 or TRBV12-4 and TRBJ1-4; the D gene is possibly TRBD1 (6 bases). Trimming pared 5 bases from V and 4 bases from J, leaving 14 bases between. This CDR3 is 15 amino acids long. The CDR3: CASSHSWDNNEKLFF. CDR3 DNA sequence: TGTGCCAGCAGTCACTCCTGGGACAATAATGAAAAACTGTTTTTT.

This clonotype occurred many times. This chain connects TRBV24-1 to TRBJ2-3, with TRBD1 matching over 7 bases. V shed 1 base and J 1 base; nucleotides not matched to a gene: 4. The germline V gene has CDR1 KGHDR and CDR2 SFDVKD. The CDR3 has 16 amino acids. CDR3 loop: CATSDFPDRGTDTQYF. The CDR3 coding sequence is TGTGCCACCAGTGATTTCCCCGACAGGGGCACAGATACGCAGTATTTT.

V usage is TRBV12-3 or TRBV12-4 and J usage is TRBJ2-5; D gene uncertain. V shed 3 bases and J shed 7 bases, with 6 bases lying between them. This CDR3 contains 11 residues. The CDR3 bases are TGTGCCAGCAGTTTCCTGGGGACCCAGTACTTC. Amino acids: CASSFLGTQYF.

This clonotype was detected a few times. The chain uses TRBV12-3 or TRBV12-4 and TRBJ1-2; possibly TRBD1 for D (5 bases). The CDR3 consists of 14 residues. V lost 3 bases and J 2 bases, leaving 10 bases between the germline ends. The CDR3 DNA reads as TGTGCCAGCAGTTTGGGCGGACAAAACTATGGCTACACCTTC. The encoded protein is CASSLGGQNYGYTF.

This clonotype was detected only a few times. This rearrangement joins TRBV27 to TRBJ1-1, with a tentative D call TRBD1 (5 bases). CDR3 length equals 16 residues. In germline, CDR1 is MNHEY, CDR2 SMNVEV (reference sequence). V lost 4 bases and J lost 5, with 20 bases in between. CDR3 loop: CASSSRLRGLRTEAFF. CDR3 bases: TGTGCCAGCAGTTCCCGTCTCCGGGGCCTCAGGACTGAAGCTTTCTTT.

This clonotype has a single count. The chain uses TRBV6-2 or TRBV6-3 and TRBJ2-1; D gene uncertain. V was shortened by 6 bases and J by 4 bases, with 10 bases between the two germline ends. Germline CDR1 reads MNHEY; CDR2 reads SVGEGT. This CDR3 spans 13 amino acids. This CDR3 is CASRGNLYNEQFF. CDR3 sequence (DNA): TGTGCCAGCAGGGGAAACTTATACAATGAGCAGTTCTTC.

The rearrangement joins TRBV3-1 to TRBJ1-1, with a weak D call TRBD1 (6 bases). V was clipped by 1 base and J by 1 base, with 7 bases between them. Germline values: CDR1 LGHDT, CDR2 YNNKEL (reference sequence). CDR3 size: 14 residues. The CDR3, as DNA: TGTGCCAGCAGCCAAGCACAGGGGAACACTGAAGCTTTCTTT. Protein product: CASSQAQGNTEAFF.

This clonotype has just one count. The rearrangement joins TRBV10-3 to TRBJ2-3, with D possibly being TRBD2 (6 bases). V gave up 0 bases and J gave up 0 bases, with 10 bases separating them. Looked up from germline, CDR1 is ENHRY and CDR2 is SYGVKD. The CDR3 has 16 amino acids. DNA of the CDR3: TGTGCCATCAGTGAGTCTTGGGGGAGGAGCACAGATACGCAGTATTTT. This codes for CAISESWGRSTDTQYF.

This clonotype was picked up many times. The rearrangement joins TRBV5-1 to TRBJ2-7; perhaps TRBD1 as D (6 bases). This CDR3 comprises 15 residues. Trimming removed 0 bases from V and 0 bases from J, with 10 bases in between. Germline loops: CDR1 SGHRS, CDR2 YFSETQ. CDR3 in amino acids: CASSLGGGRSYEQYF. The CDR3, as DNA: TGCGCCAGCAGCTTGGGTGGGGGCCGCTCCTACGAGCAGTACTTC.

This clonotype was seen a few times. The V call is TRBV6-5, the J call TRBJ2-1; a possible D gene is TRBD2 (6 bases). Trimming took off 0 bases at V and 10 bases at J, with 10 bases between the two ends. The V gene's germline CDR1 is MNHEY and CDR2 SVGAGI. CDR3 length equals 13 residues. The CDR3 loop is CASSYSTSGEQFF. The CDR3 DNA reads as TGTGCCAGCAGTTACTCGACAAGCGGGGAGCAGTTCTTC.

The chain has TRBV7-9 and TRBJ2-6; D is unresolved. Germline CDR1 and CDR2: SEHNR and FQNEAQ (reference sequence). The V end was cut by 4 bases, the J end by 1 base, with 11 bases between. The CDR3 is 16 amino acids. In DNA form, the CDR3 reads TGTGCCAGCAGCTCCACTCTGGGTTCTGGGGCCAACGTCCTGACTTTC. This sequence encodes CASSSTLGSGANVLTF.

DNA for the CDR3: TGTGCCAGCAGTTCACTAGACAGAGGCTCCTACAATGAGCAGTTCTTC. Translation gives CASSSLDRGSYNEQFF. This chain uses TRBV6-5 with TRBJ2-1; D might be TRBD1 or TRBD2, each matching 5 bases. Between the trimmed V and J ends, which lost 4 bases and 0 bases, there was a span of 13 bases. In germline, CDR1 is MNHEY, CDR2 SVGAGI. This CDR3 spans 16 amino acids.